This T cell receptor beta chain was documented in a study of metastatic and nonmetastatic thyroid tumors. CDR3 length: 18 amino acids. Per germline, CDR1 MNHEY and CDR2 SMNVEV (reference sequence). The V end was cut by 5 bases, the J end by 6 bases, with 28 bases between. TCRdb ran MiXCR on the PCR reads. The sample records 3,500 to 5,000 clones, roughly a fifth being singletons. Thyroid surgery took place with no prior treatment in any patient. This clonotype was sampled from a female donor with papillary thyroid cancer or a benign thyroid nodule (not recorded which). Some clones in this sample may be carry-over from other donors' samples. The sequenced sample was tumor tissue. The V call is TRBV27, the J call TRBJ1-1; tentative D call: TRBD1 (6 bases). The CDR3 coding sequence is TGTGCCAGCAGTCTATTACGCTTGGGAGACAGGCCCGCCGCTGAAGCTTTCTTT. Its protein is CASSLLRLGDRPAAEAFF.